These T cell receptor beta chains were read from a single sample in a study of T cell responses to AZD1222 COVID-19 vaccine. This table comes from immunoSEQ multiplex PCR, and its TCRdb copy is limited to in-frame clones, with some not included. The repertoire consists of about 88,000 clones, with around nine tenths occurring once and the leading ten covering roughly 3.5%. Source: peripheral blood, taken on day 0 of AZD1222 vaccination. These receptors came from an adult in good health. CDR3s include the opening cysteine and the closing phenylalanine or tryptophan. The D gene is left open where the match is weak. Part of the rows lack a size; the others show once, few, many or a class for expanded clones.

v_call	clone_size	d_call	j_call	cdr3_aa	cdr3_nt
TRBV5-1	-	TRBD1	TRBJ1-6	CASSSGQGSNSPLHF	TGCGCCAGCAGCTCGGGACAGGGTAGTAATTCACCCCTCCACTTT
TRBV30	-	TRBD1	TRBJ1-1	CAWGWTGPSKNTEAFF	TGTGCCTGGGGGTGGACAGGACCCTCCAAAAACACTGAAGCTTTCTTT
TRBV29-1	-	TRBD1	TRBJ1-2	CSALRDRGYGYTF	TGCAGCGCTCTCCGGGACAGAGGCTATGGCTACACCTTC
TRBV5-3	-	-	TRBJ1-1	CARSPPDRISLRGEIQNTEAFF	TGTGCCAGAAGCCCCCCCGACAGGATTTCGCTCCGGGGCGAAATCCAGAACACTGAAGCTTTCTTT
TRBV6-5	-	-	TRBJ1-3	CASSTGLPGNTIYF	TGTGCCAGCAGTACAGGGCTGCCTGGAAACACCATATATTTT
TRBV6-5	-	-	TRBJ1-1	CASSYIGPVNTEAFF	TGTGCCAGCAGTTACATAGGTCCGGTTAACACTGAAGCTTTCTTT
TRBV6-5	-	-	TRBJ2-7	CASSYSWTATSYEQYF	TGTGCCAGCAGTTACTCGTGGACAGCCACCTCCTACGAGCAGTACTTC
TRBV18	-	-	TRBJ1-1	CAPSQGVGRDTEAFF	TGTGCTCCCTCCCAGGGTGTGGGAAGGGACACTGAAGCTTTCTTT
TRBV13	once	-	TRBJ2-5	CASSPGETQYF	TGTGCCAGCAGCCCCGGAGAGACCCAGTACTTC
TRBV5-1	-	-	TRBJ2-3	CASVPGPSTDTQYF	TGCGCCAGCGTACCCGGGCCTTCCACAGATACGCAGTATTTT
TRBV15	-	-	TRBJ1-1	CATSTWGNGGETEAFF	TGTGCCACCAGCACTTGGGGAAATGGGGGCGAGACTGAAGCTTTCTTT
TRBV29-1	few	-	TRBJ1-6	CSVGTGPNSPLHF	TGCAGCGTTGGAACAGGGCCAAATTCACCCCTCCACTTT
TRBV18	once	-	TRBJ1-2	CASSPWEFYGYTF	TGTGCCAGCTCACCATGGGAGTTCTATGGCTACACCTTC
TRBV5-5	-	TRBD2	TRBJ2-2	CASSIGLAGRGTGELFF	TGTGCCAGCAGCATTGGACTAGCGGGGCGTGGAACCGGGGAGCTGTTTTTT
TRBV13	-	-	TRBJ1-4	CASSSQNRVQEKLFF	TGTGCCAGCAGCTCGCAAAACAGGGTTCAGGAAAAACTGTTTTTT
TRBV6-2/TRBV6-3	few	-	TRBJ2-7	CASSYGLTDSEEQYF	TGTGCCAGCAGTTACGGCCTGACAGATTCTGAGGAGCAGTACTTC
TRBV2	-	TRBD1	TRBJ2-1	CASSMVGTVYNEQFF	TGTGCCAGCAGCATGGTCGGGACAGTATACAATGAGCAGTTCTTC
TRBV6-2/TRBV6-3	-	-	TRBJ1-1	CASSDGRVGNTEAFF	TGTGCCAGCAGTGACGGCCGGGTGGGGAACACTGAAGCTTTCTTT
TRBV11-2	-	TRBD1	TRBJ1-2	CASSWDSNYGYTF	TGTGCCAGCAGCTGGGACAGTAACTATGGCTACACCTTC
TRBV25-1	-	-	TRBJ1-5	CASSEYIGDQPQHF	TGTGCCAGCAGTGAATACATCGGGGATCAGCCCCAGCATTTT